This TCR beta chain was found in a study of T cell changes during pregnancy in multiple sclerosis. V shed 3 bases and J shed 8 bases, with 10 bases lying between them. The length of the CDR3 is 11 residues. The germline V gene encodes CDR1 SQVTM and CDR2 ANQGSEA. Profiled with immunoSEQ multiplex PCR; TCRdb holds only in-frame clones, not every one. The sample yields approximately 50,000 clones, roughly 93% seen once. The clonotype was recovered from a female donor with multiple sclerosis, enrolled in a pregnancy study. The starting material was peripheral blood, obtained in the second trimester of pregnancy. J is TRBJ1-2 and V is TRBV29-1; TRBD1 might be the D (5 bases). The DNA for the CDR3 is TGCAGCGTTGACAGGGAACAAGGCTACACCTTC. Encoded protein: CSVDREQGYTF.